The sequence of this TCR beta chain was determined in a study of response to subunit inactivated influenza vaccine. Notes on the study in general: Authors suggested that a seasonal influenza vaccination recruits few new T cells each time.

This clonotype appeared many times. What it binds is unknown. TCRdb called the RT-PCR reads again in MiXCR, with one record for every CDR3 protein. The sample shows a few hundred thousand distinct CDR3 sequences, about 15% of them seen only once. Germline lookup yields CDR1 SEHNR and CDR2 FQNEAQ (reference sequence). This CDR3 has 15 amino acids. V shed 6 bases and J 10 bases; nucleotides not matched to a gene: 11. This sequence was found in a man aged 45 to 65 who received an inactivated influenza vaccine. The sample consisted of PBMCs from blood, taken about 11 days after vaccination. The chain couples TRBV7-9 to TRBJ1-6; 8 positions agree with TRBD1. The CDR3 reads CASSRDRLKSSPLHF. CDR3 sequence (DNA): TGTGCCAGCAGTCGGGACAGGTTAAAGTCATCACCCCTCCACTTT.